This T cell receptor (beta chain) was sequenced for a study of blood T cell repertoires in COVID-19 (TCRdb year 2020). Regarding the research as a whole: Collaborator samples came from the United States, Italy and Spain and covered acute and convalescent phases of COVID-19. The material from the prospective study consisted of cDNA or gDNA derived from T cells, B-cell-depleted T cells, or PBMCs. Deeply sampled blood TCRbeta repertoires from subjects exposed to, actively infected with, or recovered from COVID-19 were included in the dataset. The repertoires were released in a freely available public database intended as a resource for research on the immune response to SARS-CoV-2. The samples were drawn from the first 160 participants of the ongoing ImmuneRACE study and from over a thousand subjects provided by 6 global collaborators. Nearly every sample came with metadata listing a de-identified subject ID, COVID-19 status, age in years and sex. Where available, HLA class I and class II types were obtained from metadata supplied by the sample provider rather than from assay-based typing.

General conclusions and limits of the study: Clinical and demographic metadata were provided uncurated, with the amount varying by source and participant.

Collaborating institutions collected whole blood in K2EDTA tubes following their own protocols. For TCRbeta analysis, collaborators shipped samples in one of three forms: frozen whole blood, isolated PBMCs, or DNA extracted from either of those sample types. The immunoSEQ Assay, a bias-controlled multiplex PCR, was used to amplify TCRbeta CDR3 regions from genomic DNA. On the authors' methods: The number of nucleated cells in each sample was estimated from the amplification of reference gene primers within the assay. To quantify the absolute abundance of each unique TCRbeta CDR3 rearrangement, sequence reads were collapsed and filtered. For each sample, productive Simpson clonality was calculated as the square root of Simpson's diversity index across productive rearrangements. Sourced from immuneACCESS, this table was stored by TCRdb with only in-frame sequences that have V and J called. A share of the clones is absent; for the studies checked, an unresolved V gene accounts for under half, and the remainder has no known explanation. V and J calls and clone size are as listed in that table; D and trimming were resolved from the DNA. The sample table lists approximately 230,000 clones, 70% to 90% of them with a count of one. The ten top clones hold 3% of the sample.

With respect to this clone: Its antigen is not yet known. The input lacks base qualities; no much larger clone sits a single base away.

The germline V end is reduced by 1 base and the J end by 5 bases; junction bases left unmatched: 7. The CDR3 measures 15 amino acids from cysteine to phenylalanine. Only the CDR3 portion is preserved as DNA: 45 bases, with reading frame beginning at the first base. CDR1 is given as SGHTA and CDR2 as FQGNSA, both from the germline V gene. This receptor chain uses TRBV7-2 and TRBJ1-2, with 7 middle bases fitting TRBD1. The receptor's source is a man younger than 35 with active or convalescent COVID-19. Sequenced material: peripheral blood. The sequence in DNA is TGTGCCAGCAGCTTAGATGGCAGGGGGGATTATGGCTACACCTTC. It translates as CASSLDGRGDYGYTF.